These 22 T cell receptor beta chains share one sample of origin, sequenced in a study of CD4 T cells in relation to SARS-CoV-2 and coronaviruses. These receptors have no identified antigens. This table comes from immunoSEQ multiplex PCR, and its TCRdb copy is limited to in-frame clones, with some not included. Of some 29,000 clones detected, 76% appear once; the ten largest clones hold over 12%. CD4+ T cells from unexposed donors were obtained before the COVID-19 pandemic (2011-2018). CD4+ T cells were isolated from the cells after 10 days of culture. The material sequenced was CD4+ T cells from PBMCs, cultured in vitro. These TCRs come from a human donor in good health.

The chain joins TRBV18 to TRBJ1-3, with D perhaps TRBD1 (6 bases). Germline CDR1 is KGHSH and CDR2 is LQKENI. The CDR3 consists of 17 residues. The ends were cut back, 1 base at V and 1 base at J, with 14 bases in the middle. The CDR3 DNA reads TGTGCCAGCTCACCACGGATGGACAGCCCGTCTGGAAACACCATATATTTT. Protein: CASSPRMDSPSGNTIYF.

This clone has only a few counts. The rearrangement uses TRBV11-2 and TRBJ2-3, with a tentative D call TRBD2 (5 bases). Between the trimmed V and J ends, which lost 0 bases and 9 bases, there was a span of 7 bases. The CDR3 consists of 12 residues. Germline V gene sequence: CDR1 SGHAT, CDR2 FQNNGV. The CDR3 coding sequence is TGTGCCAGCAGCTTAGATAGGGAGACGCAGTATTTT. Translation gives CASSLDRETQYF. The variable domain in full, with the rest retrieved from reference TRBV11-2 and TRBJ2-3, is EAGVAQSPRYKIIEKRQSVAFWCNPISGHATLYWYQQILGQGPKLLIQFQNNGVVDDSQLPKDRFSAERLKGVDSTLKIQPAKLEDSAVYLCASSLDRETQYFGPGTRLTVL.

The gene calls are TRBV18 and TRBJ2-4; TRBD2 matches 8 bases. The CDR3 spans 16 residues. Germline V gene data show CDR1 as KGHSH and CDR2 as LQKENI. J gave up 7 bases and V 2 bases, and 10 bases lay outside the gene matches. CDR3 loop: CASSPTGGGPYNIQYF. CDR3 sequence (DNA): TGTGCCAGCTCACCAACGGGCGGGGGGCCATATAACATTCAGTACTTC.

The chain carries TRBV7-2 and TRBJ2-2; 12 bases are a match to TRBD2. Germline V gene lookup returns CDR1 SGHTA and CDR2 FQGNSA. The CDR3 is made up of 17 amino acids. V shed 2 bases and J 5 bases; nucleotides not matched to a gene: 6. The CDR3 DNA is TGTGCCAGCAGCTTATTTGCTAGCGGGGGGGCGACCGGGGAGCTGTTTTTT. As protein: CASSLFASGGATGELFF.

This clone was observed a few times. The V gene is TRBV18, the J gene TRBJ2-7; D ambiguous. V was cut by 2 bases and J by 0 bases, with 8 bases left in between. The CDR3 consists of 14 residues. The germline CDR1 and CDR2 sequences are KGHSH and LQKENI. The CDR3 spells CASSPFDTSYEQYF. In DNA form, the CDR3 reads TGTGCCAGCTCACCATTTGACACCTCCTACGAGCAGTACTTC.

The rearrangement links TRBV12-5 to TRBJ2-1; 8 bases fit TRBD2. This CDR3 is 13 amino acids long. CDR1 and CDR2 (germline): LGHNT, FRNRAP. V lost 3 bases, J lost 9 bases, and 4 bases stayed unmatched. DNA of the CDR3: TGTGCTAGTGGTTTAAACGGACTAGCTGAGCAGTTCTTC. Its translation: CASGLNGLAEQFF.

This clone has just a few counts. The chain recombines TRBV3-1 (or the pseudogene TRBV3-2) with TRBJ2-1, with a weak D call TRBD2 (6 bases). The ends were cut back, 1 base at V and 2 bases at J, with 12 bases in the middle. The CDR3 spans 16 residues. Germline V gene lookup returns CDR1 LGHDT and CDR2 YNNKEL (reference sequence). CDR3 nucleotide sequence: TGTGCCAGCAGCCAAGGATACGTAGCGGCCTACAATGAGCAGTTCTTC. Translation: CASSQGYVAAYNEQFF.

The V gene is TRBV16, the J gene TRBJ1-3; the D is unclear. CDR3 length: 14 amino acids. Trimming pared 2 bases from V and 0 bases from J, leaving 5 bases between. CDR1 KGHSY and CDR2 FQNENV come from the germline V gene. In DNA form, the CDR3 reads TGTGCCAGCAGCCAAAGTTCCTCTGGAAACACCATATATTTT. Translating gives CASSQSSSGNTIYF.

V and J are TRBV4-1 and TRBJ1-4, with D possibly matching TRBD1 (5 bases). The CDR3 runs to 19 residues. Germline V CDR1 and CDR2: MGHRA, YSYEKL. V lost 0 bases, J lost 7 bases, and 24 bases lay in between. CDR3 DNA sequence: TGCGCCAGCAGCCAAGACCTGGGACGGCTGGAGGGGTTTGGTGAAAAACTGTTTTTT. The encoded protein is CASSQDLGRLEGFGEKLFF.

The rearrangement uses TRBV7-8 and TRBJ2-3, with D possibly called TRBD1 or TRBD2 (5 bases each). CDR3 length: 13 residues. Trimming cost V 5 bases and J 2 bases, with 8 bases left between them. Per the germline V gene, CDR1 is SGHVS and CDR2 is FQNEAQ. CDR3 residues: CASSLGTTDTQYF. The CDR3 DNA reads TGTGCCAGCAGCCTTGGGACCACAGATACGCAGTATTTT.

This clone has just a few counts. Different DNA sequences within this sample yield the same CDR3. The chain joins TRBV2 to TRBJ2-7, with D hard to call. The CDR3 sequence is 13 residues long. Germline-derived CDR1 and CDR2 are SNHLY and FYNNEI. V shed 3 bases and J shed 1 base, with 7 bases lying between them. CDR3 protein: CASSEGNSYEQYF. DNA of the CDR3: TGTGCCAGCAGTGAGGGTAATTCCTACGAGCAGTACTTC.

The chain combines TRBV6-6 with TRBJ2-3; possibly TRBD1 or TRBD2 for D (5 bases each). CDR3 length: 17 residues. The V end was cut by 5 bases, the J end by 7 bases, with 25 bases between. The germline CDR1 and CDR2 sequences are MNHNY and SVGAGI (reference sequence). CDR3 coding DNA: TGTGCCAGCAGTCTCGAGGGACCGCCGCTACCCTTTTATACGCAGTATTTT. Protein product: CASSLEGPPLPFYTQYF.

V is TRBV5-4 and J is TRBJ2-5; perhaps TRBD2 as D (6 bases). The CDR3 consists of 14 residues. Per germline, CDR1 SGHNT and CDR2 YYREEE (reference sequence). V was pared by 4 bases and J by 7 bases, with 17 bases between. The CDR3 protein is CASSLAGQQWTQYF. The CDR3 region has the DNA TGTGCCAGCAGCCTGGCGGGGCAGCAGTGGACCCAGTACTTC.

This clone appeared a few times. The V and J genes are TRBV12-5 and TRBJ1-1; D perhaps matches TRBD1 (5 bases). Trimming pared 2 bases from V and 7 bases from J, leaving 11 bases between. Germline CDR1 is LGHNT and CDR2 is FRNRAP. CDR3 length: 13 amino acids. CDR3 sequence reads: CASGLFGGIEAFF. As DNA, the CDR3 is TGTGCTAGTGGTTTGTTTGGGGGTATTGAAGCTTTCTTT. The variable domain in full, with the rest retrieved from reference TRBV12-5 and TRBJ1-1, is DARVTQTPRHKVTEMGQEVTMRCQPILGHNTVFWYRQTMMQGLELLAYFRNRAPLDDSGMPKDRFSAEMPDATLATLKIQPSEPRDSAVYFCASGLFGGIEAFFGQGTRLTVV.

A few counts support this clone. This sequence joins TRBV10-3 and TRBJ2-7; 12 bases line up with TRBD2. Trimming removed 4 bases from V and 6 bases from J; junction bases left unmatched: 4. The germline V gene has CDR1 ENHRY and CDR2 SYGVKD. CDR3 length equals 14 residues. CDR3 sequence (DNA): TGTGCCATCAGTGGGACTAGCGGGGTATCCGAGCAGTACTTC. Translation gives CAISGTSGVSEQYF.

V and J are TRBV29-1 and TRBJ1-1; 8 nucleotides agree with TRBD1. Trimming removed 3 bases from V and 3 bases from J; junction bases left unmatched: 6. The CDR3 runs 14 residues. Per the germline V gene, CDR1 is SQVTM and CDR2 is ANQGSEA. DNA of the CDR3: TGCAGCGTTGACCCGCGACAGGGGTACACTGAAGCTTTCTTT. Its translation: CSVDPRQGYTEAFF.

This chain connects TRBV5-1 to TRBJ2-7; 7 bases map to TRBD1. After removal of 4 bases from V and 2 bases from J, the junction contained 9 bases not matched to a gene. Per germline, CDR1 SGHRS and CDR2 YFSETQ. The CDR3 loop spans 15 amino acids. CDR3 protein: CASSPTGTAAYEQYF. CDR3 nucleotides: TGCGCCAGCAGCCCAACCGGGACAGCCGCCTACGAGCAGTACTTC. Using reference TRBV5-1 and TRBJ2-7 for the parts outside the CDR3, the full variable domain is KAGVTQTPRYLIKTRGQQVTLSCSPISGHRSVSWYQQTPGQGLQFLFEYFSETQRNKGNFPGRFSGRQFSNSRSEMNVSTLELGDSALYLCASSPTGTAAYEQYFGPGTRLTVT.

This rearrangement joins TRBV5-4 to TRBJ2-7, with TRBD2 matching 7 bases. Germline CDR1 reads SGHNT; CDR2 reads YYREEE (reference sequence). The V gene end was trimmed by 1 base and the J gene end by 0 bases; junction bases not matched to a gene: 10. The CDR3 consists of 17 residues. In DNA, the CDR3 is TGTGCCAGCAGCTTGACCATAAGAACTAGCGCCTCCTACGAGCAGTACTTC. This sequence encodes CASSLTIRTSASYEQYF.

CDR3 nucleotides: TGCGCCAGCAGGGGGACTTCCTTGGGGGGAGATACGCAGTATTTT. Encoded protein: CASRGTSLGGDTQYF. The chain recombines TRBV5-1 with TRBJ2-3, with a weak D call TRBD2 (6 bases). This CDR3 has 15 residues. Germline CDR1 SGHRS, CDR2 YFSETQ. The V and J ends lost 5 bases and 5 bases respectively, with 18 bases between them.

The CDR3 loop reads CASSLAPAYEQYF. The CDR3 DNA reads as TGTGCCAGCAGCTTAGCCCCGGCCTACGAGCAGTACTTC. The gene calls are TRBV11-2 and TRBJ2-7; no reliable D call. CDR1 is SGHAT and CDR2 is FQNNGV in the germline V gene. The CDR3 has 13 amino acids. With 1 base removed from V and 2 bases from J, the gap between germline ends came to 6 bases.

The CDR3 DNA is TGTGCCAGCAGCTTAGCACTCGGGTTTTCTAATGAAAAACTGTTTTTT. Amino acids: CASSLALGFSNEKLFF. The J gene is TRBJ1-4, the V gene TRBV7-2; D is undetermined. The CDR3 loop spans 16 amino acids. V lost 0 bases to trimming and J lost 3 bases, with 11 bases between them. In germline, CDR1 is SGHTA, CDR2 FQGNSA.

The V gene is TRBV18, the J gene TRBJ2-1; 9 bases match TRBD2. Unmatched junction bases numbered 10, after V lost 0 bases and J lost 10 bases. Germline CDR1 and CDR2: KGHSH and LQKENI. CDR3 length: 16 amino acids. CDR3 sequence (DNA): TGTGCCAGCTCACCACCGATAGCGGGAGAGTTAGACGAGCAGTTCTTC. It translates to CASSPPIAGELDEQFF.